One and the same sample provided the 2 T cell receptor beta chains below, sequenced in a study of blood T cell repertoires in COVID-19 (dated by TCRdb to the early 2020s). Library creation used the immunoSEQ multiplex PCR assay. Entries here come from immuneACCESS through TCRdb and include only in-frame sequences with V and J called. Some clones fail to appear in such tables; in the studies checked, an unresolved V gene covers under half of the shortfall, and the cause of the remainder is unknown. This sample lists about 53,000 clones; 85% to 95% were detected once. Jointly, the top ten make up approximately 2.8% of the sample. Sequencing input: peripheral blood. All receptors come from a human donor in a cohort sampled during active COVID-19.

This chain joins TRBV5-1 and TRBJ2-5, with 7 positions matching TRBD1. J gave up 2 bases and V 3 bases, and 4 bases lay outside the gene matches. Germline assignment: CDR1 SGHRS and CDR2 YFSETQ. The CDR3 has 14 residues. CDR3 region: CASSSGTAQETQYF. In nucleotides, the CDR3 is TGCGCCAGCAGCTCAGGGACAGCTCAAGAGACCCAGTACTTC.

This clone appeared a single time. The chain uses TRBV9 and TRBJ2-1, with 8 nucleotides matching TRBD2. Germline loops: CDR1 SGDLS, CDR2 YYNGEE. The junction had 8 bases not matched to a gene; V was cut back by 7 bases and J by 8 bases. The CDR3 totals 13 residues. CDR3 nucleotides: TGTGCCAGCTCTCGGTCGGGAGGGGATGAGCAGTTCTTC. It specifies CASSRSGGDEQFF.